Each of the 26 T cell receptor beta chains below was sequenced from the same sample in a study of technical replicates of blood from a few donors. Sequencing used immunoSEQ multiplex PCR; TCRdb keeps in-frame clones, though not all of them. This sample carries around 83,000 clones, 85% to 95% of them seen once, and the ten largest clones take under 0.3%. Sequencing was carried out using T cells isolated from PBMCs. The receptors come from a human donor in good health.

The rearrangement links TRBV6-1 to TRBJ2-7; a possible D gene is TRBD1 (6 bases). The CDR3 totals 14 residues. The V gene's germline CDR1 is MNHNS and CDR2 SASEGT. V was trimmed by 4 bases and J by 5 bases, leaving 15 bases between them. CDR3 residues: CASSVGQSFHEQYF. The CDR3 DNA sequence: TGTGCCAGCAGTGTGGGACAAAGCTTCCACGAGCAGTACTTC.

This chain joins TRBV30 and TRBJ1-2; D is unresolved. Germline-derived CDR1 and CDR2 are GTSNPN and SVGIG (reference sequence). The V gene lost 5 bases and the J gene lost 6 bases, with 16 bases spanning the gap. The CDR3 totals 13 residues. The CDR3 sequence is CAWGRPSPDGYTF. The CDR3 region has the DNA TGTGCCTGGGGTCGACCTAGTCCCGATGGCTACACCTTC.

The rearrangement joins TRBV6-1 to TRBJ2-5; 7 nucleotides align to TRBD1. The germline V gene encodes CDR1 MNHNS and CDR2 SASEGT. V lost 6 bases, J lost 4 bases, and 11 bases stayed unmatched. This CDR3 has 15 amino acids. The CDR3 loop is CASSRAAGGIETQYF. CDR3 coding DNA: TGTGCCAGCAGCCGAGCGGCAGGGGGAATAGAGACCCAGTACTTC.

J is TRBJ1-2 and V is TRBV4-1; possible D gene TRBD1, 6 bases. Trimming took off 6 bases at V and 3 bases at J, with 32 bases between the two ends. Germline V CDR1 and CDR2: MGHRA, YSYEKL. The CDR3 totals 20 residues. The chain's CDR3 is CASRHLHTGTPNLQDYGYTF. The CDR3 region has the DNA TGCGCCAGCAGACATTTACACACCGGGACACCAAACCTTCAAGACTATGGCTACACCTTC.

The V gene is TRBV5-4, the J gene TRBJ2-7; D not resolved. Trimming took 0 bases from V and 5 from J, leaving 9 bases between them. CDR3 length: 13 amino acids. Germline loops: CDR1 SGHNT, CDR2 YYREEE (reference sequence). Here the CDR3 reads CASSLDSINEQYF. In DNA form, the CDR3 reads TGTGCCAGCAGCTTGGACAGTATCAACGAGCAGTACTTC.

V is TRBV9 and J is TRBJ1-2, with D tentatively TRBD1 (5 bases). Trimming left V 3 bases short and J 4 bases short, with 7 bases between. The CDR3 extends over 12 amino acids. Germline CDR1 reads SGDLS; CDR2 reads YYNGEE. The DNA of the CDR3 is TGTGCCAGCAGCGACGACAGCTATGGCTACACCTTC. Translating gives CASSDDSYGYTF.

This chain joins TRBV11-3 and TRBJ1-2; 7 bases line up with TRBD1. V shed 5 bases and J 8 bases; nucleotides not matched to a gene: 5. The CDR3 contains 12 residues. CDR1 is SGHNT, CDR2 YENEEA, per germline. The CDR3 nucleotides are TGTGCCAGCAGCCCCCGACAGGGCGGCTACACCTTC. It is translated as CASSPRQGGYTF. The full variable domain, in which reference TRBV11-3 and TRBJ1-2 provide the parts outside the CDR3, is EAGVVQSPRYKIIEKKQPVAFWCNPISGHNTLYWYLQNLGQGPELLIRYENEEAVDDSQLPKDRFSAERLKGVDSTLKIQPAELGDSAVYLCASSPRQGGYTFGSGTRLTVV.

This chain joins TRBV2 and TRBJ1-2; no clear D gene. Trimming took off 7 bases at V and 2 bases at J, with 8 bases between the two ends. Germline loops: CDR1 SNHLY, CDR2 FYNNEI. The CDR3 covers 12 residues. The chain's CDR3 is CASIFFNYGYTF. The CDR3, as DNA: TGTGCCAGCATTTTCTTCAACTATGGCTACACCTTC.

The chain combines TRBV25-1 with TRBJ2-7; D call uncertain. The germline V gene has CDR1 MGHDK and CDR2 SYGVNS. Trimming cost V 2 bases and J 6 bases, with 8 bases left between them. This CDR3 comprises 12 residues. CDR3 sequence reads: CASSENLLEQYF. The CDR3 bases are TGTGCCAGCAGTGAAAATCTACTCGAGCAGTACTTC.

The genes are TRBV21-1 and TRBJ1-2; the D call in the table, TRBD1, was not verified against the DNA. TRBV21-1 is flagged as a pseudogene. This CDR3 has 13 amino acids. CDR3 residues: CARQGAAYYGYTF. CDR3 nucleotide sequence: TGTGCTAGACAGGGGGCGGCCTACTATGGCTACACCTTC.

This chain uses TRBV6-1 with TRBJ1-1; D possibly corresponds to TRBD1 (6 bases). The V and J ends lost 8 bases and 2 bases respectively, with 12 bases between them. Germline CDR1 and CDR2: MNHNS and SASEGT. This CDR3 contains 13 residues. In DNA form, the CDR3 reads TGTGCCAGCCCTGGACAGCCTAACACTGAAGCTTTCTTT. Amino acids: CASPGQPNTEAFF.

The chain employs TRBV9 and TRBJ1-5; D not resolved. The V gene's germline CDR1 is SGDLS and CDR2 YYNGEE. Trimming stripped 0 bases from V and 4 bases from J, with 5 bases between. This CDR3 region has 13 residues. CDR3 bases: TGTGCCAGCAGCGTAGGAGATAATCAGCCCCAGCATTTT. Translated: CASSVGDNQPQHF.

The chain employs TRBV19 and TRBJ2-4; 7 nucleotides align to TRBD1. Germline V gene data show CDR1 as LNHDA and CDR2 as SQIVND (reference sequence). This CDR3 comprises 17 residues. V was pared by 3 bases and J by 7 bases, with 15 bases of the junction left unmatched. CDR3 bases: TGTGCCAGTAGTATTTTGGGGACAGAGGGGGCCTGGAACATTCAGTACTTC. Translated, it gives CASSILGTEGAWNIQYF.

CDR3 in amino acids: CASSSQTYQETQYF. CDR3 nucleotide sequence: TGTGCCAGCAGTTCTCAGACATACCAAGAGACCCAGTACTTC. The chain has TRBV28 and TRBJ2-5; no definite D call. The CDR3 contains 14 residues. Germline lookup yields CDR1 MDHEN and CDR2 SYDVKM. Trimming removed 4 bases from V and 0 bases from J, with 9 bases in between.

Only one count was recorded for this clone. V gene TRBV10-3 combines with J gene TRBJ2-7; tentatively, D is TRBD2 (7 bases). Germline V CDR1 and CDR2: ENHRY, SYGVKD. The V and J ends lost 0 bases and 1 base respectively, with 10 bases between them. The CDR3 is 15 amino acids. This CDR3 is CAISESKGGSYEQYF. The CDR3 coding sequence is TGTGCCATCAGTGAGTCGAAGGGGGGGTCCTACGAGCAGTACTTC.

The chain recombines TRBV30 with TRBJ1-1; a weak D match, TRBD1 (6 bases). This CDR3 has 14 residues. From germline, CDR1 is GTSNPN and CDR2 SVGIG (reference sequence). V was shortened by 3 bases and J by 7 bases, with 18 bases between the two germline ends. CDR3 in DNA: TGTGCCTGGAGCGAACAGGGAAGCGGCGATGAAGCTTTCTTT. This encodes CAWSEQGSGDEAFF.

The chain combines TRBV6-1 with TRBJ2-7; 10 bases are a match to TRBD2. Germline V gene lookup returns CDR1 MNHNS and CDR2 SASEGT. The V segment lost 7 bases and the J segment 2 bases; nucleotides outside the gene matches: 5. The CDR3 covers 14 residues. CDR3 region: CASNQAGGTYEQYF. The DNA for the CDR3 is TGTGCCAGCAATCAAGCGGGAGGGACCTACGAGCAGTACTTC.

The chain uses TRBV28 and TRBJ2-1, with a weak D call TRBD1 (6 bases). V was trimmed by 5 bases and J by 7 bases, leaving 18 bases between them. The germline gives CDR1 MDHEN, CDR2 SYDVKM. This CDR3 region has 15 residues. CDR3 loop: CASSATGQGKNEQFF. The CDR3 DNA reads TGTGCCAGCAGTGCGACAGGCCAAGGAAAGAATGAGCAGTTCTTC.

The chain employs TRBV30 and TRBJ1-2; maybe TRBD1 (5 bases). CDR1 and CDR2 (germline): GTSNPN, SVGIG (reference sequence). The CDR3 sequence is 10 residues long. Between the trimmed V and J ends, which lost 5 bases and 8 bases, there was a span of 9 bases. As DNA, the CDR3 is TGTGCCTGGGGGGAGGGGGGCTACACCTTC. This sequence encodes CAWGEGGYTF.

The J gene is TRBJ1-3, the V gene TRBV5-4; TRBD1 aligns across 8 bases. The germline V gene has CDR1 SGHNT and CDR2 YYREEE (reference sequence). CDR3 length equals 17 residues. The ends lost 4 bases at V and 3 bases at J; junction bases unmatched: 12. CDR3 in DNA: TGTGCCAGCAGCCGGGGGGCCCTTGACAGGGGTGGAAACACCATATATTTT. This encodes CASSRGALDRGGNTIYF.

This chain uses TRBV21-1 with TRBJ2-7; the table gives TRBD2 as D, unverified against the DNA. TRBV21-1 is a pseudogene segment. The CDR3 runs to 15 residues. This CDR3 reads CASSRRGGSRVEQYF. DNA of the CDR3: TGTGCCAGCAGCAGGCGGGGCGGGTCGCGAGTGGAGCAGTACTTC.

The chain's CDR3 is CASSLDRGRQPQHF. CDR3 in DNA: TGTGCCAGCAGCTTGGACAGGGGGCGTCAGCCCCAGCATTTT. This rearrangement joins TRBV5-8 to TRBJ1-5; 9 nucleotides agree with TRBD1. Germline CDR1 and CDR2: SGHTS and YDEGEE. This CDR3 region has 14 residues. V gave up 0 bases and J gave up 6 bases; unmatched junction bases: 1.

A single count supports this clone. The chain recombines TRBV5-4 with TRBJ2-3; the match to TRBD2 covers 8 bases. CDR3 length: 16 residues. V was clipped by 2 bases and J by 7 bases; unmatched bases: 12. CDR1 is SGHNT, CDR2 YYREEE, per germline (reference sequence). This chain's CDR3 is CASSLSYGRAEHTQYF. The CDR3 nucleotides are TGTGCCAGCAGCTTAAGCTACGGGAGGGCCGAGCATACGCAGTATTTT.

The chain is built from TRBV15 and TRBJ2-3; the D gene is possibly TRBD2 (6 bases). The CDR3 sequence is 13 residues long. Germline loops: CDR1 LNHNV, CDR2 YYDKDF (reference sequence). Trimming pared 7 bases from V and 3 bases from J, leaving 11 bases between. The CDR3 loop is CATKFGGTDTQYF. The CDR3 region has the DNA TGTGCCACCAAATTCGGGGGTACAGATACGCAGTATTTT.

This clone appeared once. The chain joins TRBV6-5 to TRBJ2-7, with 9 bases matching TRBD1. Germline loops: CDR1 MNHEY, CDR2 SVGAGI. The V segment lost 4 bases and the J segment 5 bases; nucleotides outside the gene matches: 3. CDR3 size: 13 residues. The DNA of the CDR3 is TGTGCCAGCAGTTTCGGGACAGGGAACGAGCAGTACTTC. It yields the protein CASSFGTGNEQYF.

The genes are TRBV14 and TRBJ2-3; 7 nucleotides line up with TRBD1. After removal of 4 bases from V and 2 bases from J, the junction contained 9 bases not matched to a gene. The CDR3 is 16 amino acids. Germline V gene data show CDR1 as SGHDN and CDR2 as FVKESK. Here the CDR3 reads CASSPHRGTHTDTQYF. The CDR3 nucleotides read TGTGCCAGCAGCCCGCACAGGGGTACACACACAGATACGCAGTATTTT. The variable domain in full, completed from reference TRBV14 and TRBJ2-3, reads EAGVTQFPSHSVIEKGQTVTLRCDPISGHDNLYWYRRVMGKEIKFLLHFVKESKQDESGMPNNRFLAERTGGTYSTLKVQPAELEDSGVYFCASSPHRGTHTDTQYFGPGTRLTVL.